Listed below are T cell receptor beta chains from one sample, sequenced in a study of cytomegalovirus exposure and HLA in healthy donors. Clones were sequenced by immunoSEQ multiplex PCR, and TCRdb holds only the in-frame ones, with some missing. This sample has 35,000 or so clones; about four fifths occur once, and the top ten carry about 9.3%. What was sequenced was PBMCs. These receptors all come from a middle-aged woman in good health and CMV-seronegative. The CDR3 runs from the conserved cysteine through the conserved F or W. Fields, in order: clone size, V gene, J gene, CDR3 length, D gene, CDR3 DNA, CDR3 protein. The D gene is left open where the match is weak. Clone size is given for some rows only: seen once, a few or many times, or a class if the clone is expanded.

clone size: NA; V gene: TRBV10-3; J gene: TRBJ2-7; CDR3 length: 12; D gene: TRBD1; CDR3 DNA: TGTGCCTCCAGGGACAGCTCCTACGAGCAGTACTTC; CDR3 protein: CASRDSSYEQYF
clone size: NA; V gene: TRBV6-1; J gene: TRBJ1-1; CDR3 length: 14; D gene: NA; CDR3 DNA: TGTGCCAGCAGTGAAAATATAGACTCTACTGAAGCTTTCTTT; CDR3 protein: CASSENIDSTEAFF
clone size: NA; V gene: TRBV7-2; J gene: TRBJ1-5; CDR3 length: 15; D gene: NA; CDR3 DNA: TGTGCCAGCAGCTTAGTCGCAGGGAGGGATCAGCCCCAGCATTTT; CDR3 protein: CASSLVAGRDQPQHF
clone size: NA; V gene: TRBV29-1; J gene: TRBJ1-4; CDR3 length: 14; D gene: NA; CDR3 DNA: TGCAGCGTTGAAGACCGGACAGCGAATGAAAAACTGTTTTTT; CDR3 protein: CSVEDRTANEKLFF
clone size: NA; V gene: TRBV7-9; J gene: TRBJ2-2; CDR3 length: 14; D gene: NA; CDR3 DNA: TGTGCCAGCAGCCGGGACTCGAACACCGGGGAGCTGTTTTTT; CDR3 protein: CASSRDSNTGELFF
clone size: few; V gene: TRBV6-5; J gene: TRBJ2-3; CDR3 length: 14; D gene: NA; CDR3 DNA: TGTGCCAGCAGTAAAGGGGGTGTGACAGATACGCAGTATTTT; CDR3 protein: CASSKGGVTDTQYF
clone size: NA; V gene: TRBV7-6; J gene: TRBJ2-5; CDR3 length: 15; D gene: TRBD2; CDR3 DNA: TGTGCCAGCAGCTTAGGGCCTAGCGGGGGGGAGACCCAGTACTTC; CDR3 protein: CASSLGPSGGETQYF
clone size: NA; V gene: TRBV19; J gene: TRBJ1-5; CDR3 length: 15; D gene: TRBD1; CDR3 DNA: TGTGCCAGTAGAGGGACAGTTAATAGCAATCAGCCCCAGCATTTT; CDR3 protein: CASRGTVNSNQPQHF
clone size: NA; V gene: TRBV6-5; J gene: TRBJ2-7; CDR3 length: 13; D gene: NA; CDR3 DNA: TGTGCCAGCAGTTACCGAACAGGCTACGAGCAGTACTTC; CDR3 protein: CASSYRTGYEQYF
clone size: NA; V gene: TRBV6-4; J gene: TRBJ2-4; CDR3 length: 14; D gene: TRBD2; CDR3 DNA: TGTGCCAGCAGTGTCCTAGCGGGGGGGGACATTCAGTACTTC; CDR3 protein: CASSVLAGGDIQYF
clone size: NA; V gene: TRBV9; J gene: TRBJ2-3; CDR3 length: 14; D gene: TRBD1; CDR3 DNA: TGTGCCAGCAGCGCCGGACAGGGGCTTAATACGCAGTATTTT; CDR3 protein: CASSAGQGLNTQYF
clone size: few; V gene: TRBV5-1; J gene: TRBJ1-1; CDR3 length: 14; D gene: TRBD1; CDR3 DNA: TGCGCCAGCAGCGCGGGACAGATGAACACTGAAGCTTTCTTT; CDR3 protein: CASSAGQMNTEAFF
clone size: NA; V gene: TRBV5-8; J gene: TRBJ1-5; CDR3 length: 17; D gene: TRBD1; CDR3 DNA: TGTGCCAGCAGCCCGAGGACAGGAGTAAAGGGCAATCAGCCCCAGCATTTT; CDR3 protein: CASSPRTGVKGNQPQHF
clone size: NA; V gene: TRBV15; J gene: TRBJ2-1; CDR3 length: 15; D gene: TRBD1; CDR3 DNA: TGTGCCACCAGCCTGGGGACAGGGGGCATTTATGAGCAGTTCTTC; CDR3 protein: CATSLGTGGIYEQFF
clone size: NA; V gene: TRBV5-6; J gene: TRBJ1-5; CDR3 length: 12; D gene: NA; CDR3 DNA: TGTGCCAGCAGCCTCAGGGTTCAGCCCCAGCATTTT; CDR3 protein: CASSLRVQPQHF
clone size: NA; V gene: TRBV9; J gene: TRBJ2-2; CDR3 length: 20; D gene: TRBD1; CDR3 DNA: TGTGCCAGCAGCGTAGCTTTTCAGCTGACAGGGGGCGGGAACACCGGGGAGCTGTTTTTT; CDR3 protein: CASSVAFQLTGGGNTGELFF
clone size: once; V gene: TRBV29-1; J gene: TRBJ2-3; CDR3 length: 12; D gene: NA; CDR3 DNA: TGCAGCGTTAGGGGAAGCACAGATACGCAGTATTTT; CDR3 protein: CSVRGSTDTQYF
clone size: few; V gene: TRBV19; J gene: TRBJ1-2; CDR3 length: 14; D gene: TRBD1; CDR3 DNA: TGTGCCAGTAGTACCGGAGGGACAGGCTATGGCTACACCTTC; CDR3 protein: CASSTGGTGYGYTF
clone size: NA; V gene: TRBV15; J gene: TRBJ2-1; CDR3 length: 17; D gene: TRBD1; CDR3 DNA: TGTGCCACCAGCAGAGATTTCCCGGGACAGGGGATGGATGAGCAGTTCTTC; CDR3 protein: CATSRDFPGQGMDEQFF
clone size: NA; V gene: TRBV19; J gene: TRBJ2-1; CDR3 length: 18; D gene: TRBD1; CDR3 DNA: TGTGCCAGTAGTATCCTAATTCCGGGACAGGTGCCCTACAATGAGCAGTTCTTC; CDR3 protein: CASSILIPGQVPYNEQFF